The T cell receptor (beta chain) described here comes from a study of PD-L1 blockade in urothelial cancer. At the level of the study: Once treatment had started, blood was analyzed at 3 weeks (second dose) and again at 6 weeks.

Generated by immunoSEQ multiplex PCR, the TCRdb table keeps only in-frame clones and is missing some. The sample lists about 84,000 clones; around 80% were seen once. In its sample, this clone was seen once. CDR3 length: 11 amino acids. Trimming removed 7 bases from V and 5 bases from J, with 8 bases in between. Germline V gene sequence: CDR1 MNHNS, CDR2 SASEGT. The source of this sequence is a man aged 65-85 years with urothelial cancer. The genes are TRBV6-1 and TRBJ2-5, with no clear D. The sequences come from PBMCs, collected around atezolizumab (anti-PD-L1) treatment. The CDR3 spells CASTPDETQYF. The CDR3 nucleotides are TGTGCCAGCACCCCAGATGAGACCCAGTACTTC.